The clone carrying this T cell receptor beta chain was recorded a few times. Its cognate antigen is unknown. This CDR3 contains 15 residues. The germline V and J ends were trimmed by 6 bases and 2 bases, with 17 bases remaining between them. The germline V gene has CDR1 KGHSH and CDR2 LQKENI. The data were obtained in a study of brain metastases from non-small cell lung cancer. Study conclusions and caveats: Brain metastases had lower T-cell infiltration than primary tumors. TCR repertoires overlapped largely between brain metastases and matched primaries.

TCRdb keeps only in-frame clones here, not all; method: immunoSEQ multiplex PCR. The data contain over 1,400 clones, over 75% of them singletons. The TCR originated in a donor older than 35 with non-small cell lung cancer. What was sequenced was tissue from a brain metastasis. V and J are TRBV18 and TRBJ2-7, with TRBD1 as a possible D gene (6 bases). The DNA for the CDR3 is TGTGCCAGCTCCCTGGGACACTCAAAGACCTACGAGCAGTACTTC. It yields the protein CASSLGHSKTYEQYF.